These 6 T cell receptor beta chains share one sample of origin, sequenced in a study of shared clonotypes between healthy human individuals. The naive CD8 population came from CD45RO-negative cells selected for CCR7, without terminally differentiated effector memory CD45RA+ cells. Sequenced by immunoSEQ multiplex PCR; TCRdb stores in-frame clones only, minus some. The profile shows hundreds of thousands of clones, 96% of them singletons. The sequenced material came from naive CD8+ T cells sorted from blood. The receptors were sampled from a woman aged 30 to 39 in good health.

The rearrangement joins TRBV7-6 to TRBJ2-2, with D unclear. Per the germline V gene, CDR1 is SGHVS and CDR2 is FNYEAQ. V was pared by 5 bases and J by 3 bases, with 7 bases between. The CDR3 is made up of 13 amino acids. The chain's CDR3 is CASSPSYTGELFF. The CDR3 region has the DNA TGTGCCAGCAGCCCCTCGTACACCGGGGAGCTGTTTTTT.

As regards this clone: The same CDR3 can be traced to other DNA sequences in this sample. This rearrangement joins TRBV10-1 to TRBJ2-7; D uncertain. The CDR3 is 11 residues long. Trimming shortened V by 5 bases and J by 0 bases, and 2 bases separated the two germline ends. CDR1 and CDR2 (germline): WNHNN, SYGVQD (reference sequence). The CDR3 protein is CASSNSYEQYF. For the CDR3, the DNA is TGCGCCAGCAGTAACTCCTACGAGCAGTACTTC.

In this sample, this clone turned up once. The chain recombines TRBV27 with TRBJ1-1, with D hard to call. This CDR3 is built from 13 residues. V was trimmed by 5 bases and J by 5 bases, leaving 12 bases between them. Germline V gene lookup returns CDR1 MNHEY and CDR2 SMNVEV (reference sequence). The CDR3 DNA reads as TGTGCCAGCAGTACTCGGTTTTTTACTGAAGCTTTCTTT. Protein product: CASSTRFFTEAFF.

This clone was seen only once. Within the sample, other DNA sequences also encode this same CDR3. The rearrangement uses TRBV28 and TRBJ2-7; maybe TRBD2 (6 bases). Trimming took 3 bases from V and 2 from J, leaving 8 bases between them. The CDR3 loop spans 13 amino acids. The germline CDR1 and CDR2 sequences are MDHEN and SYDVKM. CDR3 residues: CASSLGGTYEQYF. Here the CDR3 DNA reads TGTGCCAGCAGTTTGGGGGGAACCTACGAGCAGTACTTC.

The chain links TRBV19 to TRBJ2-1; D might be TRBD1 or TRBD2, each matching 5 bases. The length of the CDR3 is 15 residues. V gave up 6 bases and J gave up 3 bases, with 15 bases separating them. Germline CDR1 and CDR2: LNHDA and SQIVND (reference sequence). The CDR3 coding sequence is TGTGCCAGTAGCAGGGACGGAGGTGACTACAATGAGCAGTTCTTC. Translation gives CASSRDGGDYNEQFF.

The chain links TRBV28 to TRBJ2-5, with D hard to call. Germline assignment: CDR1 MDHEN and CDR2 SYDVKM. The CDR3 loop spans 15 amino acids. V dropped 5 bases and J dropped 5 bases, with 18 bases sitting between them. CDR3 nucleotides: TGTGCCAGCAGTAAACTTGACGGGCCCAGGGAGACCCAGTACTTC. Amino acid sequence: CASSKLDGPRETQYF. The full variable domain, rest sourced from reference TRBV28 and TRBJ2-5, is DVKVTQSSRYLVKRTGEKVFLECVQDMDHENMFWYRQDPGLGLRLIYFSYDVKMKEKGDIPEGYSVSREKKERFSLILESASTNQTSMYLCASSKLDGPRETQYFGPGTRLLVL.